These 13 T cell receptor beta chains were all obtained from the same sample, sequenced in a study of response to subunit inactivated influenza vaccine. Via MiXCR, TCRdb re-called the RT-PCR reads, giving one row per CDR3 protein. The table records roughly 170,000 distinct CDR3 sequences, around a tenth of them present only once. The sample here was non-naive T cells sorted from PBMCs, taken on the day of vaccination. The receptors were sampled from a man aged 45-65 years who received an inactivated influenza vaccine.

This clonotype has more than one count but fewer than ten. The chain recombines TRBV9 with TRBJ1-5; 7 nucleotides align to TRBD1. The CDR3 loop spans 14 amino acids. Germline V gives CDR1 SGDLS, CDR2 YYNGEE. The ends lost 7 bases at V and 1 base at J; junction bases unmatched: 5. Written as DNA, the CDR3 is TGTGCCAGCGGACAGGAGGAGAGCAATCAGCCCCAGCATTTT. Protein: CASGQEESNQPQHF.

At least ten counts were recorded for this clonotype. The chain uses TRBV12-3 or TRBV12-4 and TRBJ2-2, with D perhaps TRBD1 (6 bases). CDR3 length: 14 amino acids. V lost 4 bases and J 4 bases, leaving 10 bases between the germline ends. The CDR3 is CASSSGVGTGELFF. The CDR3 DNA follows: TGTGCCAGCAGTTCAGGGGTGGGCACCGGGGAGCTGTTTTTT.

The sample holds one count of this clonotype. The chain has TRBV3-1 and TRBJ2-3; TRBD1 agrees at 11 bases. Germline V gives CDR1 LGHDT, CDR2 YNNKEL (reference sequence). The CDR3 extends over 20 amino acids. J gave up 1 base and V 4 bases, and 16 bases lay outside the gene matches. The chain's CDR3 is CASSPFIGTGGSFGTDTQYF. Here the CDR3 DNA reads TGTGCCAGCAGCCCCTTTATTGGGACAGGGGGTAGTTTCGGCACAGATACGCAGTATTTT.

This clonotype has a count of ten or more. This CDR3 reads CASSLWPDTQYF. Written as DNA, the CDR3 is TGTGCCAGCAGTTTATGGCCAGATACGCAGTATTTT. The J gene is TRBJ2-3, the V gene TRBV12-3 or TRBV12-4; D is unclear. The CDR3 runs to 12 residues. With 2 bases removed from V and 4 bases from J, the gap between germline ends came to 4 bases.

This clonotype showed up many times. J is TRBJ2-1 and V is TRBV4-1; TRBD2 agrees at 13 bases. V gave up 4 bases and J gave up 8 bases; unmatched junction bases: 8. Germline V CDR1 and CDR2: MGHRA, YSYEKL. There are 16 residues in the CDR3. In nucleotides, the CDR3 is TGCGCCAGCAGCCTAGGGACTAGCGGGGTTTCCCATGAGCAGTTCTTC. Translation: CASSLGTSGVSHEQFF.

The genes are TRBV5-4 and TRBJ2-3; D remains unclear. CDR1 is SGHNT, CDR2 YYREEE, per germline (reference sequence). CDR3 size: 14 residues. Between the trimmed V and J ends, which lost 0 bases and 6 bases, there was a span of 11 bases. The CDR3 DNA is TGTGCCAGCAGCTTGGAAACGCCTCAGGATACGCAGTATTTT. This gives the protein CASSLETPQDTQYF.

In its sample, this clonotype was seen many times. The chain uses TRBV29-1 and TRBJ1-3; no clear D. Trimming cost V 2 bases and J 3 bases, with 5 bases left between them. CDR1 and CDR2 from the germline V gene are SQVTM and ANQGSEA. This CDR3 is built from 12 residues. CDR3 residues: CSVERGGNTIYF. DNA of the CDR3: TGCAGCGTTGAACGGGGTGGAAACACCATATATTTT.

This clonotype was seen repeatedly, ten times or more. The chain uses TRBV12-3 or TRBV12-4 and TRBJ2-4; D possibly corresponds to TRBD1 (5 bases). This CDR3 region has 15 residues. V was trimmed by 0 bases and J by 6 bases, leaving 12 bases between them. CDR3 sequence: CASSLAGGQGNIQYF. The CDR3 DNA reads TGTGCCAGCAGTTTAGCGGGTGGGCAGGGAAACATTCAGTACTTC.

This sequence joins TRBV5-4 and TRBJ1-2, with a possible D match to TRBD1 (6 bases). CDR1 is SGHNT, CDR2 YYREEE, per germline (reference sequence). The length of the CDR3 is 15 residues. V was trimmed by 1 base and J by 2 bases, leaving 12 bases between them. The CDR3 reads CASSLMAGTNYGYTF. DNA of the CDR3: TGTGCCAGCAGCTTGATGGCCGGGACAAACTATGGCTACACCTTC.

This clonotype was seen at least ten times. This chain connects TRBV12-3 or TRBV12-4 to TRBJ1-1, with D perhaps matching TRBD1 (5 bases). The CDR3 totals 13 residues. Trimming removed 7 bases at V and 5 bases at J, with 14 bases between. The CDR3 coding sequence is TGTGCCAGCACCCTTAGCCGGGGGACTGAAGCTTTCTTT. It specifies CASTLSRGTEAFF.

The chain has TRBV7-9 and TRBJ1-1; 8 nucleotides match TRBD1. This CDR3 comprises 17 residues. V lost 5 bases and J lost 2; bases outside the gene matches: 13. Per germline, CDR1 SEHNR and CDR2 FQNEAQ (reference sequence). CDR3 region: CASSHWTGRGLNTEAFF. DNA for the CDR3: TGTGCCAGCAGCCACTGGACAGGGCGGGGGTTAAACACTGAAGCTTTCTTT.

Written as DNA, the CDR3 is TGTGCCAGCAGTGAAACAGGGGCGCGGGAGCAGTTCTTC. Translating it yields CASSETGAREQFF. The J gene is TRBJ2-1, the V gene TRBV6-1, with 7 bases lining up with TRBD1. Germline lookup yields CDR1 MNHNS and CDR2 SASEGT. The CDR3 spans 13 residues. V was pared by 2 bases and J by 10 bases, with 5 bases of the junction left unmatched.

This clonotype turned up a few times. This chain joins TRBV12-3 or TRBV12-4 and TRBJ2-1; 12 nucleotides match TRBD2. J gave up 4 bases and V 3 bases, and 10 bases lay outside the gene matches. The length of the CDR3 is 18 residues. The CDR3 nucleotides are TGTGCCAGCAGTTTCGCTCGACTAGCGGGGGAGAGGTACAATGAGCAGTTCTTC. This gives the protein CASSFARLAGERYNEQFF.